Below are 15 T cell receptor beta chains sequenced from a single sample in a study of T cells after yellow fever vaccination. TCRdb processed the 5' RACE reads anew with MiXCR; each CDR3 protein has one entry. This sample carries about 30,000 distinct CDR3 sequences, 3.5% to 5% of them seen once, and the ten largest clones take 45% to 50%. This sample comprised CD8+ T cells sorted from PBMCs, obtained 5 days after the yellow fever booster vaccination. The receptors stem from a man younger than 45 who received the YFV17D yellow fever vaccine.

This clonotype occurred a few times. The V gene is TRBV9, the J gene TRBJ2-7; weak D call: TRBD2 (5 bases). The V gene lost 0 bases and the J gene lost 0 bases, with 13 bases spanning the gap. This CDR3 region has 16 residues. In germline, CDR1 is SGDLS, CDR2 YYNGEE. The CDR3 sequence: CASSVGSGSSSYEQYF. CDR3 coding DNA: TGTGCCAGCAGCGTAGGGAGCGGTTCGAGCTCCTACGAGCAGTACTTC.

This clonotype was counted many times. V usage is TRBV12-3 or TRBV12-4 and J usage is TRBJ2-2; D is perhaps TRBD2 (6 bases). This CDR3 region has 15 residues. Trimming took off 3 bases at V and 5 bases at J, with 13 bases between the two ends. Here the CDR3 reads CASSFDGSSTGELFF. CDR3 in DNA: TGTGCCAGCAGTTTCGACGGGAGCAGTACCGGGGAGCTGTTTTTT.

This clonotype appeared many times. The V call is TRBV15, the J call TRBJ2-7; the D gene is possibly TRBD2 (6 bases). CDR1 is LNHNV, CDR2 YYDKDF, per germline (reference sequence). This CDR3 is 17 amino acids long. V dropped 0 bases and J dropped 0 bases, with 15 bases sitting between them. CDR3 sequence reads: CATSRELLTGGSYEQYF. The DNA for the CDR3 is TGTGCCACCAGCAGAGAGCTTTTAACCGGGGGCTCCTACGAGCAGTACTTC.

This clonotype has ten or more counts. The chain uses TRBV10-3 and TRBJ2-3, with D tentatively TRBD1 (6 bases). The CDR3 runs to 14 residues. V lost 3 bases and J 5 bases, leaving 12 bases between the germline ends. CDR1 and CDR2 from the germline V gene are ENHRY and SYGVKD. CDR3 sequence: CAISEPVQGDTQYF. DNA of the CDR3: TGTGCCATCAGTGAACCGGTACAGGGAGATACGCAGTATTTT.

Many counts were recorded for this clonotype. This chain links TRBV12-3 or TRBV12-4 with TRBJ2-1, with D possibly TRBD1 on 6 matching bases. Trimming left V 6 bases short and J 7 bases short, with 13 bases between. There are 13 residues in the CDR3. The DNA of the CDR3 is TGTGCCAGCAGACCAGGGGACAAGAATGAGCAGTTCTTC. Translation gives CASRPGDKNEQFF.

V usage is TRBV5-6 and J usage is TRBJ2-7, with no clear D. Per the germline V gene, CDR1 is SGHDT and CDR2 is YYEEEE. The CDR3 is 13 amino acids. V was pared by 8 bases and J by 1 base, with 13 bases between. CDR3 in amino acids: CARSLGLSYEQYF. The CDR3, as DNA: TGTGCCAGGAGCCTCGGGCTTTCCTACGAGCAGTACTTC. The full variable domain, in which reference TRBV5-6 and TRBJ2-7 provide the parts outside the CDR3, is DAGVTQSPTHLIKTRGQQVTLRCSPKSGHDTVSWYQQALGQGPQFIFQYYEEEERQRGNFPDRFSGHQFPNYSSELNVNALLLGDSALYLCARSLGLSYEQYFGPGTRLTVT.

This clonotype appeared many times. V is TRBV6-2 or TRBV6-3 and J is TRBJ2-7; D not certain. Trimming took 2 bases from V and 4 from J, leaving 9 bases between them. Per germline, CDR1 MNHEY and CDR2 SVGEGT. The CDR3 runs to 13 residues. CDR3 sequence (DNA): TGTGCCAGCAGTTACGGCGTATCGTACGAGCAGTACTTC. Protein sequence: CASSYGVSYEQYF.

The rearrangement links TRBV20-1 to TRBJ2-1; 14 nucleotides align to TRBD2. J lost 4 bases, V lost 4 bases, and 9 bases had no gene match. Germline lookup yields CDR1 DFQATT and CDR2 SNEGSKA (reference sequence). The CDR3 runs to 17 residues. The CDR3 DNA is TGCAGTGCTAAAATCACCGGGACTAGCGGGAGTTACAATGAGCAGTTCTTC. It translates to CSAKITGTSGSYNEQFF.

At least ten counts were recorded for this clonotype. The chain uses TRBV5-6 and TRBJ1-2; D is undetermined. Germline CDR1 and CDR2: SGHDT and YYEEEE. The CDR3 covers 14 residues. V was trimmed by 2 bases and J by 4 bases, leaving 12 bases between them. CDR3 sequence (DNA): TGTGCCAGCAGCTTCGGCATTGCACCCTATGGCTACACCTTC. This codes for CASSFGIAPYGYTF.

At least ten counts were recorded for this clonotype. The chain links TRBV15 to TRBJ2-1; D uncertain. CDR1 and CDR2 (germline): LNHNV, YYDKDF (reference sequence). The V end was cut by 3 bases, the J end by 4 bases, with 10 bases between. The CDR3 totals 14 residues. Written as DNA, the CDR3 is TGTGCCACCAGCAGCGGAAGCTGGTACAATGAGCAGTTCTTC. It yields the protein CATSSGSWYNEQFF.

This clonotype showed up many times. V gene TRBV5-5 combines with J gene TRBJ1-2, with unresolved D. Germline CDR1 reads SGHKS; CDR2 reads YYEKEE (reference sequence). V lost 0 bases to trimming and J lost 0 bases, with 9 bases between them. The CDR3 runs 15 residues. CDR3 nucleotides: TGTGCCAGCAGCTTGGAAGACGTTGCTAACTATGGCTACACCTTC. This gives the protein CASSLEDVANYGYTF. Supplemented by reference TRBV5-5 and TRBJ1-2, the full variable domain reads DAGVTQSPTHLIKTRGQQVTLRCSPISGHKSVSWYQQVLGQGPQFIFQYYEKEERGRGNFPDRFSARQFPNYSSELNVNALLLGDSALYLCASSLEDVANYGYTFGSGTRLTVV.

This clonotype was observed many times. DNA of the CDR3: TGCAGTGCCGTGGACAGCCCCTACGAGCAGTACTTC. Protein sequence: CSAVDSPYEQYF. V and J are TRBV20-1 and TRBJ2-7, with D possibly matching TRBD1 (6 bases). Germline assignment: CDR1 DFQATT and CDR2 SNEGSKA (reference sequence). The ends were cut back, 6 bases at V and 2 bases at J, with 11 bases in the middle. The CDR3 is 12 residues long.

This clonotype was counted at least ten times. CDR3 nucleotides: TGTGCCAGTGACAGGGCCAACACCGGGGAGCTGTTTTTT. Its protein product is CASDRANTGELFF. The genes are TRBV28 and TRBJ2-2; 7 nucleotides line up with TRBD1. After removal of 9 bases from V and 2 bases from J, the junction contained 3 bases not matched to a gene. Per the germline V gene, CDR1 is MDHEN and CDR2 is SYDVKM. The CDR3 is 13 amino acids.

This clonotype was detected many times. The chain uses TRBV9 and TRBJ2-7; D is possibly TRBD2 (5 bases). The germline V gene encodes CDR1 SGDLS and CDR2 YYNGEE. The V end lost 4 bases, the J end lost 4 bases, and 15 bases lay between the germline ends. This CDR3 contains 14 residues. CDR3 protein: CASSPSGRQYEQYF. The CDR3 DNA follows: TGTGCCAGCAGCCCCAGCGGCAGGCAATACGAGCAGTACTTC. The whole variable domain, filled in from reference TRBV9 and TRBJ2-7, reads DSGVTQTPKHLITATGQRVTLRCSPRSGDLSVYWYQQSLDQGLQFLIQYYNGEERAKGNILERFSAQQFPDLHSELNLSSLELGDSALYFCASSPSGRQYEQYFGPGTRLTVT.

There are many counts of this clonotype. The chain recombines TRBV6-2 or TRBV6-3 with TRBJ2-7, with D maybe TRBD1 (6 bases). This CDR3 is 13 amino acids long. Per the germline V gene, CDR1 is MNHEY and CDR2 is SVGEGT. V lost 2 bases and J lost 5, with 10 bases in between. CDR3 coding DNA: TGTGCCAGCAGTTACCCCAACAGGGACGAGCAGTACTTC. Protein sequence: CASSYPNRDEQYF.